This T cell receptor (beta chain) was documented in a study of Graves' ophthalmopathy and Graves' hyperthyroidism. Findings of the study overall: Predictions made by the model for ophthalmopathy progression reached 55% to 71% sensitivity and just under 75% specificity.

CDR3 regions of TCR beta were amplified from RNA transcripts. An opening RT-PCR round employed HTBI primers and preceded a second-round multiplex PCR. TCRdb called the multiplex PCR reads again in MiXCR, with one record for every CDR3 protein. The table lists fewer than 600,000 distinct CDR3 sequences, 13% to 15% of them singletons, with 8% to 10% in the top ten. This clonotype has just a few counts. The antigen remains unidentified. Reliance was placed on clinical symptoms, serum thyroxine, TRAb, thyroid ultrasound and orbital computed tomography for diagnosis. Germline CDR1 reads MDHEN; CDR2 reads SYDVKM. The CDR3 contains 15 residues. V lost 2 bases to trimming and J lost 11 bases; unmatched junction nucleotides: 8.

The chain links TRBV28 to TRBJ2-4, with 11 bases lining up with TRBD2. This clonotype was obtained from a woman aged 25 to 39 with Graves' ophthalmopathy. Input material: blood. The CDR3 DNA reads TGTGCCAGCAGTTTAGCGGCTAGCGGGGGGAACGTTCAGTACTTC. Its translation is CASSLAASGGNVQYF.